Here is one T cell receptor beta chain with its context. Its antigen is not known. This sample was taken from a study of T cell responses to AZD1222 COVID-19 vaccine. This CDR3 has 14 amino acids. Trimming shortened V by 3 bases and J by 2 bases, and 9 bases separated the two germline ends. The germline gives CDR1 LNHDA, CDR2 SQIVND (reference sequence). Generated by immunoSEQ multiplex PCR, the TCRdb table keeps only in-frame clones and is missing some. Seen here are some 180,000 clones, nearly 95% observed once, and the top ten hold more than 1.5%. Study results and limitations: Recipients of AZD1222 seropositive at baseline numbered only 6 or 7. Researchers report vaccine-associated CD4 TCRs spanning spike, with dominance at 160-218 and 743-854.

The V gene is TRBV19, the J gene TRBJ2-3, with TRBD1 as a possible D gene (6 bases). The source was peripheral blood, collected 28 days after the second AZD1222 dose. The TCR sequence derives from an adult who received the AZD1222 COVID-19 vaccine. The CDR3 here is CASSMDRATDTQYF. CDR3 DNA: TGTGCCAGTAGTATGGACAGAGCCACAGATACGCAGTATTTT.